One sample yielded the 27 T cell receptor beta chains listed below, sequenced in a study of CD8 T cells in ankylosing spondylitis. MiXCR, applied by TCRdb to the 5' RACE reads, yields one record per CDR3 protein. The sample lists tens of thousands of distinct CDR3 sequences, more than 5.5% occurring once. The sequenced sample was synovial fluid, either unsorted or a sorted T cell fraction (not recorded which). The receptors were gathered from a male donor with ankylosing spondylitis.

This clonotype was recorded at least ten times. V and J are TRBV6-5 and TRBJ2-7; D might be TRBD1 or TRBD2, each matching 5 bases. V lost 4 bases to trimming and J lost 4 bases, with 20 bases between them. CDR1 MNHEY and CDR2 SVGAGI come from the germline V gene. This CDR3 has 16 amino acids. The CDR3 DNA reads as TGTGCCAGCAGTTTGTCTTCAGGGAGCTACCATTACGAGCAGTACTTC. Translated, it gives CASSLSSGSYHYEQYF.

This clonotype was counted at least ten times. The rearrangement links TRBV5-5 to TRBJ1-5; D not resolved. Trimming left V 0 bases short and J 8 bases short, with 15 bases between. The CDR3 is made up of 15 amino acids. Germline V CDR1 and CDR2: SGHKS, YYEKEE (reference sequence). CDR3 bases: TGTGCCAGCAGCTTGGCGGGTCTCCAAAGGGAGCCCCAGCATTTT. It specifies CASSLAGLQREPQHF.

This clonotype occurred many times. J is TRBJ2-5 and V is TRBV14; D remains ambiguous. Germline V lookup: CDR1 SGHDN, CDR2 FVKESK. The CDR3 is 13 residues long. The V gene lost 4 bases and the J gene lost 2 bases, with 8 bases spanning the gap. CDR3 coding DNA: TGTGCCAGCAGCCGGCCAGGTCAAGAGACCCAGTACTTC. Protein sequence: CASSRPGQETQYF.

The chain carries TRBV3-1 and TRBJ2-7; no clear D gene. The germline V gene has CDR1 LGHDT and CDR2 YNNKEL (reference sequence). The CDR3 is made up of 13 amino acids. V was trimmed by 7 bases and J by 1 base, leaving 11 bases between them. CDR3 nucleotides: TGTGCCAGCAATAAAGCGTCGTCCTACGAGCAGTACTTC. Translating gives CASNKASSYEQYF.

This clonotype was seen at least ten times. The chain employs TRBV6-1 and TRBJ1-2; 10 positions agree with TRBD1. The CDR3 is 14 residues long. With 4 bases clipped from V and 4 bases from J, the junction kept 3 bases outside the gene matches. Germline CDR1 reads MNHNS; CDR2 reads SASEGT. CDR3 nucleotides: TGTGCCAGCAGTGGGGGACAGGGGACCTATGGCTACACCTTC. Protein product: CASSGGQGTYGYTF.

The DNA for the CDR3 is TGTGCCAGTAGTAGGTCTAGCGGTAACGGGGAGCTGTTTTTT. Protein: CASSRSSGNGELFF. J is TRBJ2-2 and V is TRBV19; 7 bases agree with TRBD2. The CDR3 contains 14 residues. J gave up 7 bases and V 4 bases, and 6 bases lay outside the gene matches. Germline lookup yields CDR1 LNHDA and CDR2 SQIVND (reference sequence).

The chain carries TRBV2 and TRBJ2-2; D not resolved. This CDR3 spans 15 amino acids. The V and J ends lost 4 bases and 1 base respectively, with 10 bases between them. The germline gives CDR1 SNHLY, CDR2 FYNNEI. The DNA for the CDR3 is TGTGCCAGCAGTGTAATGACTCAGAACACCGGGGAGCTGTTTTTT. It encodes CASSVMTQNTGELFF.

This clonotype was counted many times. The DNA of the CDR3 is TGTGCCAGCAGTTACTGGGCAGACCAAGAGACCCAGTACTTC. It translates to CASSYWADQETQYF. The gene calls are TRBV6-5 and TRBJ2-5; D is uncertain. V was pared by 1 base and J by 0 bases, with 6 bases between. Germline lookup yields CDR1 MNHEY and CDR2 SVGAGI. This CDR3 is built from 14 residues.

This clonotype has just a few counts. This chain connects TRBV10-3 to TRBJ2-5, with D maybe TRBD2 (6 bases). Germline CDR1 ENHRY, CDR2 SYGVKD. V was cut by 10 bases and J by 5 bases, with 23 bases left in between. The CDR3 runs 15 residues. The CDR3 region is CATLDPGVSLETQYF. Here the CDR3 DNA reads TGTGCCACCCTTGATCCGGGAGTTTCTTTGGAGACCCAGTACTTC.

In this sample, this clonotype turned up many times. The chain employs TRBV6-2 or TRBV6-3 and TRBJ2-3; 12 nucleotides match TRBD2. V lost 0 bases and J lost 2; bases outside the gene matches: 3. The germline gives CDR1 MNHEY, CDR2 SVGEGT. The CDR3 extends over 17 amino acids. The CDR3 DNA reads TGTGCCAGCAGTTACTCCGGACTAGCGGGGTTCACAGATACGCAGTATTTT. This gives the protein CASSYSGLAGFTDTQYF.

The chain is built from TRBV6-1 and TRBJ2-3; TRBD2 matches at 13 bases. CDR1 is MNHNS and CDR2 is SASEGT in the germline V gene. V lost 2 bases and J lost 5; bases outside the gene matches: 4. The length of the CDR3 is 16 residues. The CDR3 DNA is TGTGCCAGCAGTGAAACGAGACTAGCGGGAGGAGATACGCAGTATTTT. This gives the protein CASSETRLAGGDTQYF.

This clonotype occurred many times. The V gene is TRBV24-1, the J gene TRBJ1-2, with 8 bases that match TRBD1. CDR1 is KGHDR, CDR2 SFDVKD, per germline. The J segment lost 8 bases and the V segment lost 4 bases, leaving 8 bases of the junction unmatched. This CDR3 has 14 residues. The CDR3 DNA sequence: TGTGCCACCAGTGACAACAGGGGGATCAGCGGCTACACCTTC. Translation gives CATSDNRGISGYTF.

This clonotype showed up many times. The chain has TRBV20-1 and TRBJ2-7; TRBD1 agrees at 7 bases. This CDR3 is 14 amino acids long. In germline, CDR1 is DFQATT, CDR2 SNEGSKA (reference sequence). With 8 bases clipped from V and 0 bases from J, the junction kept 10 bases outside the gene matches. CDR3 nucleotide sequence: TGCAGTCCAGCCCACAACAGGGGCTCCTACGAGCAGTACTTC. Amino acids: CSPAHNRGSYEQYF.

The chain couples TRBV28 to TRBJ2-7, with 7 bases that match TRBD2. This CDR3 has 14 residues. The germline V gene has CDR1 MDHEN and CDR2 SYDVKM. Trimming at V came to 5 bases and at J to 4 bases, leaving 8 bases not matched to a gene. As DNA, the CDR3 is TGTGCCAGCAGTCCCCCGGGGGGATGGTACGAGCAGTACTTC. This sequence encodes CASSPPGGWYEQYF.

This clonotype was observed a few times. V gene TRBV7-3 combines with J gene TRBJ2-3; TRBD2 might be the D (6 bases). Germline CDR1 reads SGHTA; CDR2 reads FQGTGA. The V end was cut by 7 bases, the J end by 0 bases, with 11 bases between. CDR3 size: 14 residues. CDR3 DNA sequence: TGTGCCAGCAAGACGGCGGGAAGCACAGATACGCAGTATTTT. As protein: CASKTAGSTDTQYF.

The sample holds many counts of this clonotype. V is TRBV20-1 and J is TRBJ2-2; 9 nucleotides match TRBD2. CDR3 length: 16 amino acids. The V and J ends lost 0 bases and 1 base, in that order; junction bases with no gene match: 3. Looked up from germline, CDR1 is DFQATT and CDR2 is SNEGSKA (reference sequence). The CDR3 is CSARDLLAGNTGELFF. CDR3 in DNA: TGCAGTGCTAGAGATCTACTAGCGGGGAACACCGGGGAGCTGTTTTTT.

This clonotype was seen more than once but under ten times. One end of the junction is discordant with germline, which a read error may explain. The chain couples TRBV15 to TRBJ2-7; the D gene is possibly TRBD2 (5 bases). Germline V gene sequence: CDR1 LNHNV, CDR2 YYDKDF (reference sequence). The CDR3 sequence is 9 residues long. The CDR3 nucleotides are TGTGCCACCAGTTCTCTAGCCATCTTC. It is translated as CATSSLAIF. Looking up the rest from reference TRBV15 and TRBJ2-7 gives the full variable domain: DAMVIQNPRYQVTQFGKPVTLSCSQTLNHNVMYWYQQKSSQAPKLLFHYYDKDFNNEADTPDNFQSRRPNTSFCFLDIRSPGLGDTAMYLCATSSLAIFGPGTRLTVT.

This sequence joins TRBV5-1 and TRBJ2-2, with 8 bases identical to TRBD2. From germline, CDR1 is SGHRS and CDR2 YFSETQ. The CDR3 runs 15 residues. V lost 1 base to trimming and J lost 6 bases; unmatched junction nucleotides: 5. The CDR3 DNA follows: TGCGCCAGCAGCTTGACGGGAGGGCCGTCCGGGGAGCTGTTTTTT. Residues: CASSLTGGPSGELFF.

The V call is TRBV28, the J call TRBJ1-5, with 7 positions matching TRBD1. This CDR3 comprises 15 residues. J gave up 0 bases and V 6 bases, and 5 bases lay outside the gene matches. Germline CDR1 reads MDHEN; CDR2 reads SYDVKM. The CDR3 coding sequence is TGTGCCAGCAGATCACAGGGGTTTAGCAATCAGCCCCAGCATTTT. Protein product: CASRSQGFSNQPQHF.

DNA for the CDR3: TGTGCCAGCAGCTCGCTAGCGCGCACCGGGGAGCTGTTTTTT. Its translation is CASSSLARTGELFF. The chain joins TRBV11-3 to TRBJ2-2; TRBD2 is a possible D gene (6 bases). V lost 4 bases and J lost 4, with 10 bases in between. Looked up from germline, CDR1 is SGHNT and CDR2 is YENEEA. This CDR3 spans 14 amino acids.

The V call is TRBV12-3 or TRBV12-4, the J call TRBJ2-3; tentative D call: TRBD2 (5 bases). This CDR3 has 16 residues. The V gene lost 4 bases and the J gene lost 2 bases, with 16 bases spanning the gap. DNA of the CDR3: TGTGCCAGCAGTTCCCGCGGGCGGAGCTACACAGATACGCAGTATTTT. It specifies CASSSRGRSYTDTQYF.

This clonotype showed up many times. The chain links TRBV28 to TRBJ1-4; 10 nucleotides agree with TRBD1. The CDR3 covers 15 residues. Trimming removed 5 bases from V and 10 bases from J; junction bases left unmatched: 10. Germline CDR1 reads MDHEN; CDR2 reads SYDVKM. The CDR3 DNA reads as TGTGCCAGCAGTCTGAGACAGGGGGCGCTTGGAAAACTGTTTTTT. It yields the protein CASSLRQGALGKLFF.

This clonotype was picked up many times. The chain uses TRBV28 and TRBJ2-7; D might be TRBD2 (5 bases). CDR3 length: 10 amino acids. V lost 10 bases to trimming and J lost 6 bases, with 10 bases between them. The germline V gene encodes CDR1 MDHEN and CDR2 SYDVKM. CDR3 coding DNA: TGTGCCAACCTCGGAGGCGAGCAGTACTTC. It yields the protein CANLGGEQYF.

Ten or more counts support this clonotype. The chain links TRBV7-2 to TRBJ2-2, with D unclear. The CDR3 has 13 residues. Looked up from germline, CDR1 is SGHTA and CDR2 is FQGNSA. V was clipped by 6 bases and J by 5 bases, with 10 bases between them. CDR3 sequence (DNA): TGTGCCAGCAGTCCTCACATGACCGGGGAGCTGTTTTTT. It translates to CASSPHMTGELFF.

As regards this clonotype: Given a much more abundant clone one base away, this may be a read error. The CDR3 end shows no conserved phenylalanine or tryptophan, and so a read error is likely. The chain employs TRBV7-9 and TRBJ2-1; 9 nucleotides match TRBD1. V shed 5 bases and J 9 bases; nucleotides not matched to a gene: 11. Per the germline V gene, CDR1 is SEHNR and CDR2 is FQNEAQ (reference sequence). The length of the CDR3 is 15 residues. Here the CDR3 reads CASSGRGQGRGEQFI. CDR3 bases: TGTGCCAGCAGCGGTCGGGGACAGGGACGGGGTGAGCAGTTCATC.

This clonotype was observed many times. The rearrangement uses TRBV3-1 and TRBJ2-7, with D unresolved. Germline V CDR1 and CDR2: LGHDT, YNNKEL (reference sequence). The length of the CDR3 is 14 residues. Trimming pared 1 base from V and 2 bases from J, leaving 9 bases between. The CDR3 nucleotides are TGTGCCAGCAGCCAAGGGTTGGTTACCTACGAGCAGTACTTC. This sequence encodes CASSQGLVTYEQYF.

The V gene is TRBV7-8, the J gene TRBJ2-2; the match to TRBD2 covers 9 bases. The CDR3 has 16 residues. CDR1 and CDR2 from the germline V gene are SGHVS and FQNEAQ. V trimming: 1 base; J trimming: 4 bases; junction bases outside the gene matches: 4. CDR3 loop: CASSLDGGRATGELFF. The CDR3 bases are TGTGCCAGCAGCTTAGATGGCGGGAGGGCCACCGGGGAGCTGTTTTTT.